Listed here are 26 T cell receptor beta chains from one sample, sequenced in a study of blood T cell repertoires in COVID-19 (dated by TCRdb to the early 2020s). Libraries were prepared through the immunoSEQ multiplex PCR assay. The immuneACCESS repertoire file appears here via TCRdb, limited to in-frame rearrangements. These files lack a portion of the clones; in checked studies, under half of the deficit traces to unresolved V genes, and the cause of the others is not known. For this sample there are 150,000 to 200,000 clones; approximately 90% appear just once. Roughly an eighth of the sample is in the top ten clones. The sequencing input was peripheral blood. The source is a woman in her 70s with COVID-19, enrolled during active disease.

The rearrangement joins TRBV6-2 or TRBV6-3 to TRBJ2-3, with 9 positions matching TRBD2. CDR1 is MNHEY and CDR2 is SVGEGT in the germline V gene. The CDR3 contains 16 residues. The V and J ends lost 4 bases and 2 bases, in that order; junction bases with no gene match: 7. The CDR3 DNA reads TGTGCCAGCAGTTCCAGCGGGAGGCGAAACACAGATACGCAGTATTTT. Residues: CASSSSGRRNTDTQYF.

This clone was seen just once. V and J are TRBV3-1 (or the pseudogene TRBV3-2) and TRBJ2-5; 9 bases align to TRBD1. The junction had 8 bases not matched to a gene; V was cut back by 1 base and J by 2 bases. The CDR3 totals 17 residues. In germline, CDR1 is LGHDT, CDR2 YNNKEL (reference sequence). The chain's CDR3 is CASSQARDRANQETQYF. For the CDR3, the DNA is TGTGCCAGCAGCCAAGCAAGGGACAGGGCAAATCAAGAGACCCAGTACTTC.

The rearrangement uses TRBV29-1 and TRBJ1-1; D is unresolved. Trimming took 7 bases from V and 3 from J, leaving 12 bases between them. This CDR3 contains 12 residues. Germline CDR1 and CDR2: SQVTM and ANQGSEA. In DNA, the CDR3 is TGCAGCGCAAAAGATAGTGACACTGAAGCTTTCTTT. The encoded protein is CSAKDSDTEAFF.

This chain uses TRBV7-3 with TRBJ2-3; maybe TRBD1 (6 bases). This CDR3 is 14 amino acids long. CDR1 is SGHTA, CDR2 FQGTGA, per germline. Trimming pared 5 bases from V and 4 bases from J, leaving 13 bases between. The CDR3: CASSQMGQSDTQYF. CDR3 sequence (DNA): TGTGCCAGCAGCCAAATGGGACAATCAGATACGCAGTATTTT. The whole variable domain, filled in from reference TRBV7-3 and TRBJ2-3, reads GAGVSQTPSNKVTEKGKYVELRCDPISGHTALYWYRQSLGQGPEFLIYFQGTGAADDSGLPNDRFFAVRPEGSVSTLKIQRTERGDSAVYLCASSQMGQSDTQYFGPGTRLTVL.

J is TRBJ1-2 and V is TRBV18, with D unclear. The CDR3 is 14 amino acids. In germline, CDR1 is KGHSH, CDR2 LQKENI. The V and J ends lost 4 bases and 7 bases respectively, with 16 bases between them. CDR3 DNA sequence: TGTGCCAGCTCACGATCGGGAGGTGAGAGTGGCTACACCTTC. This sequence encodes CASSRSGGESGYTF. Filled out from reference TRBV18 and TRBJ1-2, the complete variable domain reads NAGVMQNPRHLVRRRGQEARLRCSPMKGHSHVYWYRQLPEEGLKFMVYLQKENIIDESGMPKERFSAEFPKEGPSILRIQQVVRGDSAAYFCASSRSGGESGYTFGSGTRLTVV.

The V call is TRBV2, the J call TRBJ1-1, with unresolved D. Trimming stripped 10 bases from V and 1 base from J, with 13 bases between. This CDR3 has 13 amino acids. CDR1 SNHLY and CDR2 FYNNEI come from the germline V gene. The CDR3 sequence: CATGPRENTEAFF. The CDR3 region has the DNA TGTGCCACAGGCCCACGGGAGAACACTGAAGCTTTCTTT.

This chain uses TRBV5-1 with TRBJ2-3; possible D gene TRBD2, 6 bases. The germline CDR1 and CDR2 sequences are SGHRS and YFSETQ. The CDR3 length is 19 residues. V dropped 5 bases and J dropped 2 bases, with 27 bases sitting between them. The CDR3 region is CASRTALPGTRHFTDTQYF. The CDR3 DNA reads TGCGCCAGCAGGACGGCTCTTCCCGGGACTCGACACTTCACAGATACGCAGTATTTT.

The V call is TRBV5-1, the J call TRBJ2-5; weak D call: TRBD1 (5 bases). The CDR3 consists of 13 residues. V lost 5 bases and J lost 4, with 12 bases in between. Germline V lookup: CDR1 SGHRS, CDR2 YFSETQ. In nucleotides, the CDR3 is TGCGCCAGCAGGTCCAGGGCTGGAGAGACCCAGTACTTC. Translating it yields CASRSRAGETQYF.

The rearrangement joins TRBV7-2 to TRBJ1-5; possibly TRBD1 for D (5 bases). The CDR3 covers 13 residues. V was clipped by 5 bases and J by 6 bases, with 11 bases between them. Germline-derived CDR1 and CDR2 are SGHTA and FQGNSA. CDR3 residues: CASSLQGSQPQHF. Here the CDR3 DNA reads TGTGCCAGCAGCCTCCAGGGTAGTCAGCCCCAGCATTTT. Together with reference TRBV7-2 and TRBJ1-5, the CDR3 gives the full variable domain: GAGVSQSPSNKVTEKGKDVELRCDPISGHTALYWYRQSLGQGLEFLIYFQGNSAPDKSGLPSDRFSAERTGGSVSTLTIQRTQQEDSAVYLCASSLQGSQPQHFGDGTRLSIL.

Only one count was recorded for this clone. The chain couples TRBV19 to TRBJ1-1; perhaps TRBD1 as D (5 bases). The CDR3 has 14 residues. The V end lost 3 bases, the J end lost 1 base, and 9 bases lay between the germline ends. CDR1 is LNHDA, CDR2 SQIVND, per germline (reference sequence). The CDR3 region has the DNA TGTGCCAGTAGTATGGACGACAGGAACACTGAAGCTTTCTTT. Protein sequence: CASSMDDRNTEAFF.

In its sample, this clone was seen once. The J gene is TRBJ1-1, the V gene TRBV3-1 (or the pseudogene TRBV3-2); D remains ambiguous. With 3 bases removed from V and 4 bases from J, the gap between germline ends came to 9 bases. Germline values: CDR1 LGHDT, CDR2 YNNKEL (reference sequence). This CDR3 is built from 13 residues. The CDR3 nucleotides read TGTGCCAGCAGCCAGGTCCCGGGCACTGAAGCTTTCTTT. Its translation: CASSQVPGTEAFF.

The V and J genes are TRBV12-3 or TRBV12-4 and TRBJ2-7; D is ambiguous. V lost 5 bases, J lost 4 bases, and 12 bases lay in between. The CDR3 is made up of 13 amino acids. The CDR3 loop reads CASSPTTTYEQYF. The CDR3 DNA follows: TGTGCCAGCAGTCCAACCACAACGTACGAGCAGTACTTC.

This clone has only one observation. This chain joins TRBV7-2 and TRBJ2-6, with no clear D. The length of the CDR3 is 18 residues. Germline V lookup: CDR1 SGHTA, CDR2 FQGNSA. Trimming removed 5 bases from V and 0 bases from J, with 17 bases in between. The CDR3 nucleotides are TGTGCCAGCAGCCTTCTGGGCAGACGATCCTCTGGGGCCAACGTCCTGACTTTC. This encodes CASSLLGRRSSGANVLTF.

The V gene is TRBV3-1 (or the pseudogene TRBV3-2), the J gene TRBJ2-1; possible D gene TRBD2, 6 bases. Between the trimmed V and J ends, which lost 2 bases and 0 bases, there was a span of 8 bases. This CDR3 contains 15 residues. Germline CDR1 reads LGHDT; CDR2 reads YNNKEL (reference sequence). The CDR3 here is CASSQWDFSYNEQFF. The DNA of the CDR3 is TGTGCCAGCAGCCAATGGGACTTCTCCTACAATGAGCAGTTCTTC.

The chain is built from TRBV4-3 and TRBJ1-6; 8 bases match TRBD1. Germline assignment: CDR1 LGHNA and CDR2 YSLEER. The CDR3 runs to 15 residues. Trimming took 2 bases from V and 9 from J; bases not matched to a gene: 6. The CDR3 bases are TGCGCCAGCAGCCAACATGACAGGGGAGCTTCACCCCTCCACTTT. Translation gives CASSQHDRGASPLHF.

The CDR3: CSAFFGEQYF. CDR3 in DNA: TGCAGTGCCTTCTTCGGCGAGCAGTACTTC. This sequence joins TRBV20-1 and TRBJ2-7; D is unclear. The CDR3 spans 10 residues. Trimming took off 6 bases at V and 6 bases at J, with 9 bases between the two ends. CDR1 and CDR2 from the germline V gene are DFQATT and SNEGSKA (reference sequence).

The chain couples TRBV7-2 to TRBJ1-5; D gene unclear. V lost 0 bases to trimming and J lost 4 bases, with 4 bases between them. The CDR3 has 13 residues. CDR1 and CDR2 (germline): SGHTA, FQGNSA. The CDR3 DNA sequence: TGTGCCAGCAGCTTAGCTATAAATCAGCCCCAGCATTTT. Protein product: CASSLAINQPQHF.

This clone was counted once. This rearrangement joins TRBV6-5 to TRBJ1-1; 7 positions agree with TRBD1. The V gene end was trimmed by 4 bases and the J gene end by 9 bases; junction bases not matched to a gene: 5. This CDR3 has 12 amino acids. From germline, CDR1 is MNHEY and CDR2 SVGAGI. DNA for the CDR3: TGTGCCAGCAGTTCGGGAGGGGGCAAAGCTTTCTTT. Translating it yields CASSSGGGKAFF.

The gene calls are TRBV19 and TRBJ2-1; the match to TRBD2 covers 10 bases. Losses at the gene ends were 3 bases for V and 13 bases for J; bases not matched to a gene: 12. CDR1 LNHDA and CDR2 SQIVND come from the germline V gene (reference sequence). The CDR3 spans 15 residues. The CDR3: CASSMGVAGTSEQFF. CDR3 in DNA: TGTGCCAGTAGTATGGGGGTCGCCGGGACTAGCGAACAGTTCTTC.

The chain joins TRBV11-3 to TRBJ1-2, with 8 bases lining up with TRBD1. There are 15 residues in the CDR3. Germline lookup yields CDR1 SGHNT and CDR2 YENEEA. J lost 2 bases, V lost 2 bases, and 4 bases had no gene match. CDR3 amino acids: CASSLRQGINYGYTF. In DNA, the CDR3 is TGTGCCAGCAGCTTAAGACAGGGGATAAACTATGGCTACACCTTC.

The rearrangement joins TRBV27 to TRBJ1-4, with 10 bases identical to TRBD1. V dropped 5 bases and J dropped 8; count of bases not matched to a gene: 8. The CDR3 is made up of 15 amino acids. Per the germline V gene, CDR1 is MNHEY and CDR2 is SMNVEV (reference sequence). The CDR3 sequence: CASSLTGTGEEKLFF. The CDR3 DNA is TGTGCCAGCAGTCTCACTGGGACAGGGGAAGAAAAACTGTTTTTT.

The gene calls are TRBV6-5 and TRBJ1-6; 10 bases align to TRBD1. J was trimmed by 8 bases and V by 5 bases; bases with no gene match: 6. The CDR3 has 15 amino acids. Germline-derived CDR1 and CDR2 are MNHEY and SVGAGI. CDR3 sequence (DNA): TGTGCCAGCAGTCCCGACAGGGGGCATGATTCACCCCTCCACTTT. Protein product: CASSPDRGHDSPLHF.

CDR3 sequence reads: CASRSIIHTDTQYF. CDR3 nucleotide sequence: TGTGCCAGCAGATCTATTATCCACACAGATACGCAGTATTTT. This rearrangement joins TRBV6-5 to TRBJ2-3; D gene unclear. This CDR3 region has 14 residues. V shed 6 bases and J shed 2 bases, with 12 bases lying between them. Germline-derived CDR1 and CDR2 are MNHEY and SVGAGI.

This chain links TRBV12-3 or TRBV12-4 with TRBJ1-6; TRBD1 agrees at 8 bases. The CDR3 extends over 13 amino acids. Trimming cost V 5 bases and J 9 bases; bases outside gene matches: 3. DNA of the CDR3: TGTGCCAGCAGTCCCGGACAGGGTTCACCCCTCCACTTT. It codes for CASSPGQGSPLHF.

This chain links TRBV3-1 (or the pseudogene TRBV3-2) with TRBJ2-2; 7 bases agree with TRBD2. This CDR3 has 15 amino acids. V was clipped by 4 bases and J by 5 bases; unmatched bases: 7. Germline V gene data show CDR1 as LGHDT and CDR2 as YNNKEL (reference sequence). The CDR3 sequence is CASSLGEGWTGELFF. The CDR3 DNA follows: TGTGCCAGCAGCCTGGGGGAGGGTTGGACCGGGGAGCTGTTTTTT.

The V gene is TRBV4-2, the J gene TRBJ1-6, with a tentative D call TRBD1 (5 bases). V lost 4 bases and J 4 bases, leaving 11 bases between the germline ends. CDR3 size: 15 residues. The germline V gene has CDR1 LGHNA and CDR2 YNFKEQ. In nucleotides, the CDR3 is TGTGCCAGCAGCCCGCGGGGGGAATATAATTCACCCCTCCACTTT. Amino acids: CASSPRGEYNSPLHF.